This T cell receptor beta chain was captured by sequencing in a study of blood T cell repertoires in COVID-19. Sequencing was performed with immunoSEQ multiplex PCR; in TCRdb, only in-frame clones are kept and a portion is missing. This sample has about 110,000 clones; roughly 71% occur once, and the top ten carry about 6%. Germline lookup yields CDR1 SNHLY and CDR2 FYNNEI. V dropped 6 bases and J dropped 4 bases, with 16 bases sitting between them. CDR3 length: 14 residues. The sequence derives from a man older than 75 with acute or convalescent COVID-19. The sequenced material came from peripheral blood. The rearrangement joins TRBV2 to TRBJ2-7; weak D call: TRBD1 (7 bases). In DNA form, the CDR3 reads TGTGCCAGCAGGGAGGGGGCTGGTCGGTACGAGCAGTACTTC. It yields the protein CASREGAGRYEQYF.